This T cell receptor (beta chain) was captured in a study of early stage breast cancer tumors (dated by TCRdb to about 2017). In the study overall: Of the 16 invasive breast tumors, twelve were found to be estrogen receptor-positive, progesterone receptor-positive and HER2-negative. The samples as a whole yielded around 2.4 million detected templates, corresponding to over a million unique clonotypes. On average, each sample had roughly 9.9-fold read coverage. Of the roughly twelve ER+/PR+/HER2- tumors, eight were classified as invasive ductal carcinomas and four as invasive lobular carcinomas. Beyond this particular receptor, the publication reports: The small cohort size prevented analysis by tumor subtype. Repertoires from blood resembled normal breast more closely than tumor, and using blood as a reference for each tissue separated tumor from normal in about 85% of the 16 patients. Enriched TCRB sequences shared across patients were mostly commonly generated sequences, unlikely to play an important role in the tumor microenvironment. Compared with adjacent normal breast tissue, tumors had approximately 2.5-fold higher T cell density and higher clonality. Sequencing bulk genomic DNA from unsorted cells could not capture chain pairing or functional markers like CD4, CD8 and FOXP3.

The study profiled bulk TCR beta-chain repertoires in matched peripheral blood, tumor and adjacent normal breast tissue taken from fewer than 20 patients with early-stage breast cancer. Before surgery, about 5-10 mL of whole blood was collected into EDTA tubes and then processed within 2 hours. Ficoll-Paque centrifugation in SepMate-50 tubes was used to isolate peripheral blood mononuclear cells. PBMCs were cryopreserved in around 90% FBS with about 10% DMSO in aliquots of about 1.7 to 4.5 million cells and stored in liquid nitrogen. The Qiagen AllPrep DNA/RNA Mini kit was used to extract genomic DNA. The germline V gene (reference sequence) provides CDR1 GTSNPN and CDR2 SVGIG. From V the trimming removes 2 bases and from J it removes 2 bases, while the gene matches leave 4 bases of the junction unaccounted for. Including the terminal cysteine and phenylalanine, the CDR3 comprises 16 residues. Just the 48-base CDR3 DNA is kept, in frame starting at base 1.

Turning to this clone: What antigen it recognizes has not been identified. Base-call qualities are not available, and no considerably larger clone is one nucleotide away.

Each sample was amplified in two independent genomic DNA replicates, using 0.5 to 0.6 ug for blood and around 1.4 ug for tumor or normal breast. Following the manufacturer's instructions, the ImmunoSeq Intro kit was used to carry out TCRB sequencing on genomic DNA. The multiplex PCR ran for 30 to 35 cycles using proprietary primers and spike-in control sequences for absolute quantification. Single-end 150-bp reads were used to sequence an 87-bp fragment spanning the CDR3 and the flanking V and J genes. Seven samples, with two replicates for each sample, were multiplexed per lane of an Illumina MiSeq using version 3.0 chemistry. In the original analysis: The vendor's proprietary pipeline processed the raw data and merged both replicates into a single result for each sample. A clonotype was defined as productive rearrangements that share the same V-gene family, CDR3 amino acid sequence and J-gene segment. To compute clonality, the normalized Shannon entropy (Pielou evenness) of TCRB abundances was subtracted from 1. T cell density was estimated as total templates divided by the number of input cells, with the number of input cells inferred from the DNA input amount. Total repertoire diversity and clonality were estimated with Recon using default parameters. A clonotype was considered tumor-enriched if its abundance in tumor exceeded 0.1% and was at least 32-fold higher than its abundance in normal breast. TCRdb took this table from immuneACCESS and kept in-frame rearrangements with V and J called. Such tables lack part of the clones; where checked against another copy, unresolved V genes explain under half of the gap, and the rest is unexplained. For V, J and clone size, that table is used; D and trimming come from the DNA. This sample gives 50,000 or so clones in total; roughly 80% of them show up just once. The ten most abundant clones make up about 1.4% of the sample.

What was sequenced was blood. This TCR derives from a person aged 50-59 years with breast cancer. The V gene is TRBV30 and the J gene is TRBJ1-4; TRBD1 matches 11 bases in the middle. The DNA sequence reads TGTGCCTGGAGTATAGGACAGGGGGCCACTAATGAAAAACTGTTTTTT. The encoded protein is CAWSIGQGATNEKLFF.